This T cell receptor (beta chain) appears in the sequencing data of a study of T cells after posttransplantation cyclophosphamide. Findings and caveats of the study: Tissue-infiltrating T cells from skin or gut overlapped little with blood T cells. Donor-recipient repertoire similarity was low at 1-2 months, rising over year one. After PTCy, TRB diversity resembled that of CNI/methotrexate controls.

Sequencing used immunoSEQ multiplex PCR; TCRdb keeps in-frame clones, though not all of them. The table lists 20,000 or so clones, around 90% of them singletons, with more than 5.5% in the top ten. The CDR3 runs to 15 residues. Trimming removed 5 bases from V and 2 bases from J; junction bases left unmatched: 9. The germline gives CDR1 SGHNT, CDR2 YYREEE (reference sequence). Points on this clone: Its specificity is not known.

Cyclophosphamide on days +3 and +4 followed busulfan-fludarabine conditioning and a marrow graft. The sample was PBMCs, taken after allogeneic stem cell transplant with posttransplant cyclophosphamide. The chain carries TRBV5-4 and TRBJ1-2; the match to TRBD1 covers 7 bases. The TCR sequence derives from a female patient aged 35 to 55 who received an allogeneic stem cell transplant from a related donor, was CMV-positive, and had no GVHD. The graft donor may have given rise to some T cells. For the CDR3, the DNA is TGTGCCAGCAGTTTTTTTGGGACAGCAAACTATGGCTACACCTTC. Its protein is CASSFFGTANYGYTF.